The 15 T cell receptor beta chains presented below share a single source sample, sequenced in a study of blood T cells in healthy people across ages. Using a J-beta primer mix together with a sample-barcoded 5' primer, a second PCR was run for about 7 to 12 cycles. TCRdb re-called the 5' RACE reads through MiXCR, storing one row per CDR3 protein. The sample consists of 1.5 million to 2 million distinct CDR3 sequences, approximately 40% of them appearing once. The sequencing input was blood. These receptors all stem from a human donor in good health.

This clonotype was seen a handful of times. The rearrangement joins TRBV20-1 to TRBJ2-5; weak D call: TRBD2 (5 bases). Between the trimmed V and J ends, which lost 5 bases and 2 bases, there was a span of 12 bases. The CDR3 is 13 amino acids. The germline gives CDR1 DFQATT, CDR2 SNEGSKA (reference sequence). The CDR3 DNA is TGCAGTGCTGGACTCCCCGGGCAAGAGACCCAGTACTTC. Translated: CSAGLPGQETQYF.

The chain joins TRBV12-3 or TRBV12-4 to TRBJ1-4; possible D gene TRBD1, 5 bases. With 4 bases removed from V and 8 bases from J, the gap between germline ends came to 17 bases. The CDR3 has 15 amino acids. The CDR3 DNA reads as TGTGCCAGCAGTTATACACAGGTCGACTGGGAAAAACTGTTTTTT. Residues: CASSYTQVDWEKLFF.

The rearrangement links TRBV20-1 to TRBJ2-4, with 7 bases fitting TRBD1. CDR1 and CDR2 from the germline V gene are DFQATT and SNEGSKA (reference sequence). The CDR3 sequence is 12 residues long. Trimming took 4 bases from V and 7 from J; bases not matched to a gene: 4. The CDR3 region is CSAKQGSNIQYF. CDR3 sequence (DNA): TGCAGTGCTAAACAGGGGTCGAACATTCAGTACTTC.

The chain uses TRBV28 and TRBJ2-4; weak D call: TRBD1 (5 bases). The closer fit of TRBJ2-7 to the DNA end suggests the J call may be wrong. Germline V gene data show CDR1 as MDHEN and CDR2 as SYDVKM. The length of the CDR3 is 13 residues. DNA for the CDR3: TGTGCCAGCAGTTGGACATCACCCTACGAGCAGTACTTC. Amino acid sequence: CASSWTSPYEQYF.

This clonotype was seen a handful of times. The chain joins TRBV20-1 to TRBJ2-4; unclear D gene. CDR3 length equals 13 residues. Germline-derived CDR1 and CDR2 are DFQATT and SNEGSKA (reference sequence). The V end was cut by 0 bases, the J end by 1 base, with 4 bases between. The CDR3 sequence: CSARDRAKNIQYF. The CDR3 DNA follows: TGCAGTGCTAGAGATCGGGCCAAAAACATTCAGTACTTC.

V gene TRBV4-3 combines with J gene TRBJ2-1; 9 bases line up with TRBD2. Germline CDR1 and CDR2: LGHNA and YSLEER. Unmatched junction bases numbered 13, after V lost 0 bases and J lost 4 bases. The CDR3 is 19 amino acids. The CDR3 DNA follows: TGCGCCAGCAGCCAAGATCATTGGCGGGGGGGCCCCCTTTACAATGAGCAGTTCTTC. Its protein product is CASSQDHWRGGPLYNEQFF.

The chain carries TRBV7-2 and TRBJ2-1; possible D gene TRBD2, 6 bases. The germline V gene encodes CDR1 SGHTA and CDR2 FQGNSA. The CDR3 contains 16 residues. V was pared by 1 base and J by 7 bases, with 17 bases between. CDR3 bases: TGTGCCAGCAGCTTAGTTAGAAGACGCGGGGCGAATGAGCAGTTCTTC. Amino acids: CASSLVRRRGANEQFF.

In the case of this clonotype: A much larger clone lies one base from this, so it may be a read error. V is TRBV5-1 and J is TRBJ1-1; D perhaps matches TRBD1 (6 bases). This CDR3 has 16 residues. Looked up from germline, CDR1 is SGHRS and CDR2 is YFSETQ. CDR3 residues: CAISSLGGGKNTEAFF. The CDR3 DNA follows: TGCGCCATCAGCTCTCTGGGGGGGGGCAAGAACACTGAAGCTTTCTTT. Full variable domain (outside the CDR3, taken from reference TRBV5-1 and TRBJ1-1): KAGVTQTPRYLIKTRGQQVTLSCSPISGHRSVSWYQQTPGQGLQFLFEYFSETQRNKGNFPGRFSGRQFSNSRSEMNVSTLELGDSALYLCAISSLGGGKNTEAFFGQGTRLTVV.

This clonotype was seen many times. The rearrangement joins TRBV25-1 to TRBJ2-2; perhaps TRBD2 as D (6 bases). In germline, CDR1 is MGHDK, CDR2 SYGVNS. The CDR3 consists of 14 residues. V lost 6 bases to trimming and J lost 5 bases, with 13 bases between them. CDR3 residues: CASSGGYVTGELFF. CDR3 DNA: TGTGCCAGCAGCGGGGGTTACGTGACCGGGGAGCTGTTTTTT.

This clonotype was seen a few times. The chain links TRBV15 to TRBJ2-1, with a possible D match to TRBD1 (6 bases). V lost 1 base, J lost 4 bases, and 14 bases lay in between. This CDR3 spans 16 amino acids. CDR1 is LNHNV and CDR2 is YYDKDF in the germline V gene (reference sequence). The CDR3 spells CATSRGPQGRYNEQFF. For the CDR3, the DNA is TGTGCCACCAGCAGAGGCCCACAGGGCAGATACAATGAGCAGTTCTTC.

The V call is TRBV25-1, the J call TRBJ2-3; D is perhaps TRBD2 (5 bases). This CDR3 comprises 14 residues. The V gene's germline CDR1 is MGHDK and CDR2 SYGVNS. Trimming cost V 4 bases and J 3 bases, with 11 bases left between them. This CDR3 reads CASSAGFGTDTQYF. Here the CDR3 DNA reads TGTGCCAGCAGTGCGGGGTTTGGGACAGATACGCAGTATTTT.

In its sample, this clonotype was seen once. No conserved phenylalanine or tryptophan ends this CDR3, so it is likely a read error. The V and J genes are TRBV29-1 and TRBJ2-1; a possible D gene is TRBD1 (5 bases). CDR3 size: 15 residues. The germline V gene encodes CDR1 SQVTM and CDR2 ANQGSEA. V dropped 4 bases and J dropped 7 bases, with 20 bases sitting between them. CDR3 region: CSVGLEWGKWNEQFL. For the CDR3, the DNA is TGCAGCGTTGGGCTAGAATGGGGCAAGTGGAATGAGCAGTTCTTA.

This sequence joins TRBV25-1 and TRBJ2-1, with D perhaps matching TRBD1 (5 bases). V lost 5 bases and J 10 bases, leaving 15 bases between the germline ends. CDR3 length: 13 residues. CDR1 and CDR2 (germline): MGHDK, SYGVNS. In nucleotides, the CDR3 is TGTGCCAGCAGTTCTAGGACACGCTACGAGCAGTTCTTC. This translates into CASSSRTRYEQFF.

The gene calls are TRBV7-9 and TRBJ1-2; no definite D call. This CDR3 has 14 amino acids. Per germline, CDR1 SEHNR and CDR2 FQNEAQ (reference sequence). Trimming cost V 0 bases and J 4 bases, with 9 bases left between them. This CDR3 reads CASSLALGVYGYTF. DNA of the CDR3: TGTGCCAGCAGCTTAGCGCTCGGGGTCTATGGCTACACCTTC.

The J gene is TRBJ1-4, the V gene TRBV4-3, with 9 bases aligning to TRBD1. This CDR3 region has 17 residues. The V gene end was trimmed by 0 bases and the J gene end by 8 bases; junction bases not matched to a gene: 10. Germline assignment: CDR1 LGHNA and CDR2 YSLEER. This CDR3 is CASSQEGPGQGYEKLFF. The CDR3 nucleotides are TGCGCCAGCAGCCAAGAGGGTCCGGGACAGGGATACGAAAAACTGTTTTTT.